This T cell receptor beta chain is from a study of beta chain features in type 1 diabetes. Via CD45RO/CCR7/CD25/CD127/CD95/CD27, cells of the CD4+ naive, central memory, regulatory and stem cell-like memory subsets were sorted. Without exception, sorted populations had purity beyond 98%. Study-wide results and caveats: Compared with healthy donors, patients appeared to share more similar naive, central memory and regulatory TCRB repertoires. Significant though moderate, a shortening of TCRB CDR3s appeared in all four CD4+ subsets of Type 1 diabetes patients. cDNA-based sequencing might over-represent cells highly expressing TCR.

The CDR3 extends over 15 amino acids. Germline CDR1 KGHSH, CDR2 LQKENI. Trimming took 1 base from V and 4 from J, leaving 11 bases between them. This clone was seen more than once but under ten times. Its antigen is currently unknown. All of the isolated RNA was reverse transcribed, so expressed TCRB transcripts were sequenced. Some clones are missing from TCRdb's copy, which holds only in-frame ones; the method was immunoSEQ multiplex PCR. Of about 280,000 clones listed, around 16% are singletons. This receptor was identified in a man younger than 35 with type 1 diabetes. This sequence joins TRBV18 and TRBJ2-1; D is possibly TRBD2 (7 bases). Material: naive CD4+ T cells from blood. Here the CDR3 DNA reads TGTGCCAGCTCACCACGCGGGGGCAAATACAATGAGCAGTTCTTC. Translated: CASSPRGGKYNEQFF.